The next 28 T cell receptor beta chains were all read from a single sample in a study of early T cells in non-severe SARS-CoV-2 infection (dated by TCRdb to the early 2020s). Library preparation used 5' RACE. The instrument given in TCRdb is NextSeq 500. Using fastp trimming at Q25 and MiXCR clonotype assembly, TCRdb reanalyzed the public sequencing data and kept in-frame beta chains. Each entry is one CDR3 protein sequence, shown with its most common DNA and genes. The sample table lists tens of thousands of distinct CDR3 sequences, under 15% of them with a count of one. The ten largest clones capture around 4.5% of the sample. The specimen sequenced was whole blood. The receptors were sampled from an adult who was a healthcare worker with PCR-confirmed SARS-CoV-2 infection or an uninfected control (not recorded which).

With respect to this clonotype: Being one base from a much bigger clone, this may be a read error. The V call is TRBV24-1, the J call TRBJ2-6, with D perhaps TRBD1 (5 bases). CDR3 length equals 14 residues. Germline lookup yields CDR1 KGHDR and CDR2 SFDVKD. The CDR3 sequence is CVTSGHSGANVLTF. For the CDR3, the DNA is TGTGTCACCAGTGGACACTCTGGGGCCAACGTCCTGACTTTC.

The chain carries TRBV4-1 and TRBJ1-2; D might be TRBD1 (5 bases). Trimming took off 4 bases at V and 1 base at J, with 16 bases between the two ends. This CDR3 comprises 16 residues. Germline V gives CDR1 MGHRA, CDR2 YSYEKL. Here the CDR3 reads CASSPDMEALNYGYTF. In DNA, the CDR3 is TGCGCCAGCAGCCCGGACATGGAGGCCCTTAACTATGGCTACACCTTC.

The chain has TRBV14 and TRBJ2-3; the match to TRBD1 covers 9 bases. The CDR3 is made up of 17 amino acids. J was trimmed by 3 bases and V by 3 bases; bases with no gene match: 10. CDR1 SGHDN and CDR2 FVKESK come from the germline V gene. CDR3 loop: CASSQSRPGTGTDTQYF. CDR3 nucleotides: TGTGCCAGCAGCCAGAGTCGTCCCGGGACAGGGACAGATACGCAGTATTTT.

This clonotype was counted between two and nine times. CDR3 nucleotides: TGTGCCAGCAGCTTAACTGGTTCCACAGATACGCAGTATTTT. Translation: CASSLTGSTDTQYF. The chain has TRBV7-9 and TRBJ2-3; D unclear. The CDR3 loop spans 14 amino acids. Trimming cost V 2 bases and J 2 bases, with 8 bases left between them. Germline CDR1 is SEHNR and CDR2 is FQNEAQ (reference sequence).

This clonotype was seen ten or more times. The DNA for the CDR3 is TGTGCCTGGAGCGTTTTAAGAGGGTACGAGCAGTACTTC. Translating gives CAWSVLRGYEQYF. This rearrangement joins TRBV30 to TRBJ2-7, with a weak D call TRBD2 (5 bases). Per germline, CDR1 GTSNPN and CDR2 SVGIG (reference sequence). The CDR3 is 13 amino acids. V was shortened by 3 bases and J by 4 bases, with 13 bases between the two germline ends.

This clonotype has at least ten counts. The chain has TRBV3-1 and TRBJ1-1, with D maybe TRBD1 (5 bases). Germline V lookup: CDR1 LGHDT, CDR2 YNNKEL (reference sequence). CDR3 length equals 15 residues. With 4 bases removed from V and 3 bases from J, the gap between germline ends came to 15 bases. The CDR3 sequence: CASSLTHLGDTEAFF. The DNA for the CDR3 is TGTGCCAGCAGCCTCACCCACTTAGGGGACACTGAAGCTTTCTTT.

The chain employs TRBV7-2 and TRBJ1-5, with a weak D call TRBD1 (5 bases). The germline V gene has CDR1 SGHTA and CDR2 FQGNSA. Trimming stripped 5 bases from V and 0 bases from J, with 8 bases between. This CDR3 comprises 14 residues. The DNA for the CDR3 is TGTGCCAGCAGCCAGACAGATAGCAATCAGCCCCAGCATTTT. It yields the protein CASSQTDSNQPQHF. Together with reference TRBV7-2 and TRBJ1-5, the CDR3 gives the full variable domain: GAGVSQSPSNKVTEKGKDVELRCDPISGHTALYWYRQSLGQGLEFLIYFQGNSAPDKSGLPSDRFSAERTGGSVSTLTIQRTQQEDSAVYLCASSQTDSNQPQHFGDGTRLSIL.

The chain joins TRBV12-3 or TRBV12-4 to TRBJ2-5; TRBD1 matches 9 bases. With 6 bases clipped from V and 5 bases from J, the junction kept 13 bases outside the gene matches. The CDR3 spans 16 residues. The CDR3 sequence: CASSQYRGHGRETQYF. CDR3 bases: TGTGCCAGCAGCCAGTACAGGGGGCACGGACGTGAGACCCAGTACTTC.

This clonotype was detected a few times. The rearrangement links TRBV30 to TRBJ1-5; TRBD1 aligns across 8 bases. CDR3 size: 15 residues. Germline V gene lookup returns CDR1 GTSNPN and CDR2 SVGIG (reference sequence). After removal of 3 bases from V and 5 bases from J, the junction contained 9 bases not matched to a gene. CDR3 coding DNA: TGTGCCTGGAGCAGGGGACAGGCGGTGGATCAGCCCCAGCATTTT. Its translation is CAWSRGQAVDQPQHF. Complete variable domain (other parts from reference TRBV30 and TRBJ1-5): SQTIHQWPATLVQPVGSPLSLECTVEGTSNPNLYWYRQAAGRGLQLLFYSVGIGQISSEVPQNLSASRPQDRQFILSSKKLLLSDSGFYLCAWSRGQAVDQPQHFGDGTRLSIL.

There are many counts of this clonotype. The rearrangement uses TRBV11-2 and TRBJ2-3; 13 bases fit TRBD2. Looked up from germline, CDR1 is SGHAT and CDR2 is FQNNGV. Trimming removed 4 bases from V and 5 bases from J; junction bases left unmatched: 3. The CDR3 runs to 15 residues. CDR3 sequence (DNA): TGTGCCAGCAGCTCACTAGCGGGGGGGAGAGATACGCAGTATTTT. It yields the protein CASSSLAGGRDTQYF.

This clonotype was observed many times. CDR3 bases: TGTGCCAGCAGTTTAAGCGCACTGAACAATCAGCCCCAGCATTTT. Protein product: CASSLSALNNQPQHF. This sequence joins TRBV12-3 or TRBV12-4 and TRBJ1-5; the D is unclear. The V gene lost 2 bases and the J gene lost 3 bases, with 11 bases spanning the gap. The CDR3 length is 15 residues.

This clonotype occurred many times. This sequence joins TRBV28 and TRBJ2-7; D unclear. The CDR3 consists of 13 residues. Germline CDR1 MDHEN, CDR2 SYDVKM. The germline V and J ends were trimmed by 2 bases and 4 bases, with 9 bases remaining between them. The CDR3 region is CASSLGQLYEQYF. The DNA of the CDR3 is TGTGCCAGCAGTTTAGGCCAGCTATACGAGCAGTACTTC.

The rearrangement uses TRBV7-8 and TRBJ2-2; D gene ambiguous. CDR3 length: 17 amino acids. Germline assignment: CDR1 SGHVS and CDR2 FQNEAQ. V was trimmed by 2 bases and J by 1 base, leaving 14 bases between them. The CDR3 DNA is TGTGCCAGCAGCTTACCCCGAGCTTGGAGGAACACCGGGGAGCTGTTTTTT. This codes for CASSLPRAWRNTGELFF.

The sample holds many counts of this clonotype. The V call is TRBV20-1, the J call TRBJ2-5; TRBD1 might be the D (5 bases). Between the trimmed V and J ends, which lost 0 bases and 5 bases, there was a span of 7 bases. The CDR3 contains 12 residues. The germline CDR1 and CDR2 sequences are DFQATT and SNEGSKA (reference sequence). CDR3 in DNA: TGCAGTGCTAGAGATAAGGGGGAGACCCAGTACTTC. Its protein product is CSARDKGETQYF.

This clonotype was detected many times. The chain uses TRBV19 and TRBJ1-4, with D possibly TRBD1 on 5 matching bases. CDR3 length: 14 residues. Germline V lookup: CDR1 LNHDA, CDR2 SQIVND (reference sequence). V lost 10 bases, J lost 6 bases, and 18 bases lay in between. The CDR3 DNA reads TGTGCCACCCGAACGGGGGAGGTGGATGAAAAACTGTTTTTT. This gives the protein CATRTGEVDEKLFF.

This clonotype occurred many times. The genes are TRBV5-1 and TRBJ2-7; D possibly corresponds to TRBD2 (5 bases). CDR3 length equals 14 residues. The germline V gene encodes CDR1 SGHRS and CDR2 YFSETQ. V lost 3 bases to trimming and J lost 6 bases, with 16 bases between them. CDR3 sequence (DNA): TGCGCCAGCAGCTATGAACTAGAGTCGGTCGAGCAGTACTTC. Translation: CASSYELESVEQYF.

This clonotype was seen many times. V gene TRBV6-2 or TRBV6-3 combines with J gene TRBJ2-5, with TRBD1 matching 8 bases. Germline V gene lookup returns CDR1 MNHEY and CDR2 SVGEGT. Losses at the gene ends were 6 bases for V and 5 bases for J; bases not matched to a gene: 11. There are 15 residues in the CDR3. CDR3 region: CASRETGGRLETQYF. CDR3 sequence (DNA): TGTGCCAGCAGAGAAACAGGGGGACGATTGGAGACCCAGTACTTC.

This clonotype was seen many times. The chain employs TRBV6-2 or TRBV6-3 and TRBJ1-5; 9 positions match TRBD1. CDR1 MNHEY and CDR2 SVGEGT come from the germline V gene. Trimming took 7 bases from V and 2 from J; bases not matched to a gene: 6. CDR3 length: 15 residues. Here the CDR3 DNA reads TGTGCCAGCACTATACAGGGGGCTGGCAATCAGCCCCAGCATTTT. Translating gives CASTIQGAGNQPQHF.

Ten or more counts support this clonotype. The chain employs TRBV20-1 and TRBJ2-3; maybe TRBD2 (5 bases). The CDR3 runs to 15 residues. Trimming stripped 5 bases from V and 2 bases from J, with 17 bases between. Germline-derived CDR1 and CDR2 are DFQATT and SNEGSKA (reference sequence). CDR3 region: CSASRTLGVTDTQYF. The CDR3 DNA reads as TGCAGTGCTTCCCGGACTCTCGGGGTCACAGATACGCAGTATTTT.

This clonotype was seen only a few times. The chain employs TRBV7-8 and TRBJ1-2, with D possibly TRBD1 on 5 matching bases. Deletions cut 5 bases from V and 1 base from J, with 11 bases between. Germline V CDR1 and CDR2: SGHVS, FQNEAQ. CDR3 length: 14 residues. CDR3: CASSEDKLNYGYTF. The CDR3 DNA reads TGTGCCAGCAGCGAGGACAAGCTTAACTATGGCTACACCTTC.

This clonotype was counted ten times or more. The J gene is TRBJ1-6, the V gene TRBV4-1; D is possibly TRBD1 (5 bases). CDR1 is MGHRA and CDR2 is YSYEKL in the germline V gene. Trimming cost V 0 bases and J 10 bases, with 16 bases left between them. This CDR3 has 16 residues. CDR3 DNA: TGCGCCAGCAGCCAAGACGGAGGGGAGGCGAGATCACCCCTCCACTTT. The encoded protein is CASSQDGGEARSPLHF.

This clonotype has at least ten counts. The chain uses TRBV7-9 and TRBJ1-1; 8 nucleotides align to TRBD1. The CDR3 loop spans 13 amino acids. Germline V gene data show CDR1 as SEHNR and CDR2 as FQNEAQ (reference sequence). Trimming took 5 bases from V and 4 from J; bases not matched to a gene: 3. Here the CDR3 reads CASSPTGVTEAFF. DNA for the CDR3: TGTGCCAGCAGCCCGACAGGGGTCACTGAAGCTTTCTTT.

Concerning this clonotype itself: A much more abundant neighbour one base away suggests this may be a read error. The V gene is TRBV11-1, the J gene TRBJ2-1; D perhaps matches TRBD2 (6 bases). CDR3 length: 13 residues. The V gene's germline CDR1 is SGHAT and CDR2 FQDESV (reference sequence). Trimming pared 4 bases from V and 4 bases from J, leaving 8 bases between. The DNA for the CDR3 is TGTGCCAGCAGCTCGGGACTTTACAATGAGCAGTTCTTC. Encoded protein: CASSSGLYNEQFF.

This rearrangement joins TRBV2 to TRBJ1-1; D is undetermined. Germline V CDR1 and CDR2: SNHLY, FYNNEI. Trimming removed 1 base from V and 5 bases from J, with 5 bases in between. The CDR3 has 12 amino acids. CDR3 DNA: TGTGCCAGCAGTGAAGACCCAACTGAAGCTTTCTTT. It is translated as CASSEDPTEAFF.

This clonotype occurred many times. V usage is TRBV7-9 and J usage is TRBJ1-2; 8 bases map to TRBD1. The J segment lost 3 bases and the V segment lost 4 bases, leaving 7 bases of the junction unmatched. Germline V lookup: CDR1 SEHNR, CDR2 FQNEAQ (reference sequence). The CDR3 is 15 residues long. The CDR3 coding sequence is TGTGCCAGCAGCTATAAGGACAGGGTGGACTATGGCTACACCTTC. Translated: CASSYKDRVDYGYTF.

The rearrangement uses TRBV5-1 and TRBJ2-7; D gene unclear. This CDR3 region has 13 residues. Germline values: CDR1 SGHRS, CDR2 YFSETQ. Deletions cut 1 base from V and 2 bases from J, with 7 bases between. CDR3 amino acids: CASSLRATYEQYF. CDR3 sequence (DNA): TGCGCCAGCAGCTTGCGGGCGACCTACGAGCAGTACTTC. The full variable domain, its missing parts supplied by reference TRBV5-1 and TRBJ2-7, is KAGVTQTPRYLIKTRGQQVTLSCSPISGHRSVSWYQQTPGQGLQFLFEYFSETQRNKGNFPGRFSGRQFSNSRSEMNVSTLELGDSALYLCASSLRATYEQYFGPGTRLTVT.

The table lists this clonotype with many counts. The genes are TRBV19 and TRBJ2-7, with 9 bases matching TRBD1. Germline-derived CDR1 and CDR2 are LNHDA and SQIVND (reference sequence). The CDR3 has 15 amino acids. J was trimmed by 0 bases and V by 6 bases; bases with no gene match: 6. The CDR3 nucleotides are TGTGCCAGTAGGTCCCCGGGACAGGGCTCCTACGAGCAGTACTTC. Its protein product is CASRSPGQGSYEQYF.

This clonotype was seen at least ten times. The chain joins TRBV11-2 to TRBJ2-5; D is uncertain. Germline V gives CDR1 SGHAT, CDR2 FQNNGV. The CDR3 totals 12 residues. Trimming took off 2 bases at V and 6 bases at J, with 7 bases between the two ends. In nucleotides, the CDR3 is TGTGCCAGCAGCTTACTTCAGCAGACCCAGTACTTC. This codes for CASSLLQQTQYF. Drawing the rest from reference TRBV11-2 and TRBJ2-5, the complete variable domain is EAGVAQSPRYKIIEKRQSVAFWCNPISGHATLYWYQQILGQGPKLLIQFQNNGVVDDSQLPKDRFSAERLKGVDSTLKIQPAKLEDSAVYLCASSLLQQTQYFGPGTRLLVL.